These T cell receptor beta chains were read from a single sample in a study of T cell repertoires in cytomegalovirus infection. TCRdb used MiXCR to reprocess the reads, holding one entry per CDR3 protein. The data hold 150,000 to 200,000 distinct CDR3 sequences, with approximately 28% observed a single time. Input material: PBMCs. The receptor source for this set is a human donor in good health (CMV status not recorded). Some clones in this sample may be carry-over from other donors' samples. CDR3s leave out the opening cysteine and the closing phenylalanine or tryptophan. The D gene is left open where the match is weak.

v_gene: TRBV7-6
d_gene: -
CDR3aa: ASSSRPEAF

v_gene: TRBV7-2
d_gene: TRBD1
CDR3aa: ASSPVRQGAGSYGYT

v_gene: TRBV6-2/TRBV6-3
d_gene: -
CDR3aa: ASSSPRLSSYEQY

v_gene: TRBV7-6
d_gene: TRBD2
CDR3aa: ASSSRLAGASVSTDTQY

v_gene: TRBV7-3
d_gene: -
CDR3aa: ASSLTGTEGEKLF

v_gene: TRBV6-6
d_gene: -
CDR3aa: ASSYNRQSYGYT

v_gene: TRBV19
d_gene: -
CDR3aa: ASSIGAGEETQY

v_gene: TRBV11-3
d_gene: -
CDR3aa: ASSLGDASYDQY

v_gene: TRBV30
d_gene: -
CDR3aa: AWSVSGNEQF

v_gene: TRBV2
d_gene: -
CDR3aa: ASIPRDGLAGELF

v_gene: TRBV12-3/TRBV12-4
d_gene: TRBD1
CDR3aa: ASSLVGTGPLLYEQY

v_gene: TRBV2
d_gene: -
CDR3aa: ASSPVTFRVRGRETQY

v_gene: TRBV12-3/TRBV12-4
d_gene: -
CDR3aa: ASIPPGVGSPLH

v_gene: TRBV6-1
d_gene: TRBD2
CDR3aa: ASKPLGREGLRDEQY

v_gene: TRBV14
d_gene: -
CDR3aa: ASSQVGLTLQETQY

v_gene: TRBV20-1
d_gene: -
CDR3aa: SAIRPGSNQPQH

v_gene: TRBV12-3/TRBV12-4
d_gene: -
CDR3aa: ASSSGVIYQPQH

v_gene: TRBV12-3/TRBV12-4
d_gene: TRBD1
CDR3aa: ASRGTGAYNSPLH

v_gene: TRBV23-1
d_gene: -
CDR3aa: ASSQLGLGRLNTEAF

v_gene: TRBV4-2
d_gene: TRBD1
CDR3aa: ASSQDPGTASKQF

v_gene: TRBV7-2
d_gene: -
CDR3aa: ASSLGLGPGETQY

v_gene: TRBV7-9
d_gene: -
CDR3aa: ASSPDGDLGKNIQY

v_gene: TRBV10-3
d_gene: -
CDR3aa: AIPDEGSGANVLT

v_gene: TRBV7-4
d_gene: TRBD1
CDR3aa: ASSPQGQGKLLQPQH

v_gene: TRBV7-9
d_gene: -
CDR3aa: ASGAASYEQY

v_gene: TRBV12-3/TRBV12-4
d_gene: TRBD2
CDR3aa: ASSPQRGSGVNDGELF

v_gene: TRBV7-8
d_gene: -
CDR3aa: ASSLDGSNYGYT

v_gene: TRBV6-1
d_gene: -
CDR3aa: ASTPVFRTEQY

v_gene: TRBV6-2/TRBV6-3
d_gene: TRBD1
CDR3aa: ASTTRDRGLTEAF

v_gene: TRBV29-1
d_gene: -
CDR3aa: SVEDRGAQF

v_gene: TRBV6-6
d_gene: -
CDR3aa: ASSPRRTNTEAF

v_gene: TRBV7-2
d_gene: TRBD1
CDR3aa: ASSLEGGTGFGYT

v_gene: TRBV12-3/TRBV12-4
d_gene: TRBD1
CDR3aa: ASSRRGQGDSPLH

v_gene: TRBV6-2/TRBV6-3
d_gene: -
CDR3aa: ASSYSLNNEQF

v_gene: TRBV7-2
d_gene: TRBD2
CDR3aa: ASSLTSGDNEQF

v_gene: TRBV11-2
d_gene: TRBD1
CDR3aa: ASSDRGTDTQY

v_gene: TRBV7-8
d_gene: -
CDR3aa: ASSLGSGSIEAF

v_gene: TRBV6-4
d_gene: -
CDR3aa: ASSEDGNQPQH

v_gene: TRBV12-3/TRBV12-4
d_gene: TRBD1
CDR3aa: ASSETGARDTEAF

v_gene: TRBV7-8
d_gene: TRBD2
CDR3aa: ASSRRGGGAGDTQY

v_gene: TRBV5-6
d_gene: TRBD1
CDR3aa: ASSFRQGGYYEQY

v_gene: TRBV20-1
d_gene: TRBD2
CDR3aa: SARSSGRTDTQY